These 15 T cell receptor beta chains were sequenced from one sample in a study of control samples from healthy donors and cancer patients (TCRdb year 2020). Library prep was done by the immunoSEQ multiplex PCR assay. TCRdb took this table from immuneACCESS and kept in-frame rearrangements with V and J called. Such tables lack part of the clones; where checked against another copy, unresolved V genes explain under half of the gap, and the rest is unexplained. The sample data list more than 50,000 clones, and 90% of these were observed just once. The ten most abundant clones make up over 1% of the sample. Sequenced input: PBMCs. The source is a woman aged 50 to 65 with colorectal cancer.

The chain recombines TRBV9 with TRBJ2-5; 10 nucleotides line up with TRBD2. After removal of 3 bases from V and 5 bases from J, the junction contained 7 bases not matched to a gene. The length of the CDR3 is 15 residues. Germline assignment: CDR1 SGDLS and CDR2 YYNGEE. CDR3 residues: CASSAVAGGLETQYF. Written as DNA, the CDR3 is TGTGCCAGCAGCGCCGTAGCGGGGGGTCTTGAGACCCAGTACTTC. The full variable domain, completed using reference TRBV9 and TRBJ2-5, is DSGVTQTPKHLITATGQRVTLRCSPRSGDLSVYWYQQSLDQGLQFLIQYYNGEERAKGNILERFSAQQFPDLHSELNLSSLELGDSALYFCASSAVAGGLETQYFGPGTRLLVL.

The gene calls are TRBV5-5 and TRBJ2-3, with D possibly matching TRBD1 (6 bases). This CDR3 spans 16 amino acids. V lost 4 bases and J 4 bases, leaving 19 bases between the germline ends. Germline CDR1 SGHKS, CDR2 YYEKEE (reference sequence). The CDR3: CASSIQDRPWADTQYF. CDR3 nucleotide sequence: TGTGCCAGCAGCATTCAGGACAGACCGTGGGCAGATACGCAGTATTTT.

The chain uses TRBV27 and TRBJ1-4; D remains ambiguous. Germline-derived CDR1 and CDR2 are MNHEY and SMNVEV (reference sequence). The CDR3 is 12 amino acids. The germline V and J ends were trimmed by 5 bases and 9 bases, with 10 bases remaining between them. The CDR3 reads CASSPHLQKLFF. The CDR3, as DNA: TGTGCCAGCAGTCCCCACTTGCAAAAACTGTTTTTT.

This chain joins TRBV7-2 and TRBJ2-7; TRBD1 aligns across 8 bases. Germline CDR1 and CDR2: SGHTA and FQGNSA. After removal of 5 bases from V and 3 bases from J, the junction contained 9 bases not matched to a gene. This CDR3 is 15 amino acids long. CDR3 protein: CASSALPGTGYEQYF. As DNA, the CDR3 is TGTGCCAGCAGCGCCCTTCCCGGGACAGGCTACGAGCAGTACTTC.

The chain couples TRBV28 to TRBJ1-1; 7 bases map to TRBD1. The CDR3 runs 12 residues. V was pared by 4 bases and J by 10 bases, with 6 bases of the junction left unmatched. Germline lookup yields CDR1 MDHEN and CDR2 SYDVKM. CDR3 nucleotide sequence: TGTGCCAGCAGTTCGCAGGGGGTCGGAGCTTTCTTT. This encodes CASSSQGVGAFF. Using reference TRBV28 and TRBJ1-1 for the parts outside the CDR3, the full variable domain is DVKVTQSSRYLVKRTGEKVFLECVQDMDHENMFWYRQDPGLGLRLIYFSYDVKMKEKGDIPEGYSVSREKKERFSLILESASTNQTSMYLCASSSQGVGAFFGQGTRLTVV.

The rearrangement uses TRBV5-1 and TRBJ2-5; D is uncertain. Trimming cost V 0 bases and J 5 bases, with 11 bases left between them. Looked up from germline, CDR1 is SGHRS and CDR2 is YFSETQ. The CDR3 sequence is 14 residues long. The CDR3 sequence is CASSLGTAPETQYF. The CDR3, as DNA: TGCGCCAGCAGCTTGGGGACGGCTCCCGAGACCCAGTACTTC.

The CDR3 region has the DNA TGCGCCAGCAGCTTGCAGGGGAACACTGAAGCTTTCTTT. This codes for CASSLQGNTEAFF. V and J are TRBV5-1 and TRBJ1-1, with D possibly being TRBD1 (5 bases). This CDR3 region has 13 residues. Germline V CDR1 and CDR2: SGHRS, YFSETQ. Deletions cut 1 base from V and 1 base from J, with 5 bases between.

Written as DNA, the CDR3 is TGTGCCAGCAGCCACACCGGGGAGCTGTTTTTT. Protein: CASSHTGELFF. The chain uses TRBV3-1 (or the pseudogene TRBV3-2) and TRBJ2-2; no reliable D call. Trimming stripped 3 bases from V and 4 bases from J, with 0 bases between. Germline CDR1 is LGHDT and CDR2 is YNNKEL (reference sequence). The CDR3 totals 11 residues.

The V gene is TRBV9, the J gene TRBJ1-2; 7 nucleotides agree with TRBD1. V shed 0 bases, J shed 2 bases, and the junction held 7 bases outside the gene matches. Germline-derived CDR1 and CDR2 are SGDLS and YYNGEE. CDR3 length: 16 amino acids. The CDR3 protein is CASSVARDSRNYGYTF. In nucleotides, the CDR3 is TGTGCCAGCAGCGTAGCCCGGGACAGCAGAAACTATGGCTACACCTTC.

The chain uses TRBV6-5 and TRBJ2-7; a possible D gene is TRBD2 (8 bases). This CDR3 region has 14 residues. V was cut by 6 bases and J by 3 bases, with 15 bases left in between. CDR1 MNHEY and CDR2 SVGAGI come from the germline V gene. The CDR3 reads CASRGGGGLYEQYF. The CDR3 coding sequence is TGTGCCAGCAGAGGGGGCGGGGGGCTCTACGAGCAGTACTTC.

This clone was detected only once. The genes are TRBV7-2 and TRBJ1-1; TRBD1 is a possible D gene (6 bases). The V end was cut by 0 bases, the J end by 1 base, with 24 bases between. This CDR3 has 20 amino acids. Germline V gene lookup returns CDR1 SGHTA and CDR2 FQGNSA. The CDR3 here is CASSLALAGAATLRNTEAFF. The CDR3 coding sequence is TGTGCCAGCAGCTTAGCTTTGGCAGGGGCTGCTACACTTAGGAACACTGAAGCTTTCTTT. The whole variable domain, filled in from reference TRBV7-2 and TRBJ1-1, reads GAGVSQSPSNKVTEKGKDVELRCDPISGHTALYWYRQSLGQGLEFLIYFQGNSAPDKSGLPSDRFSAERTGGSVSTLTIQRTQQEDSAVYLCASSLALAGAATLRNTEAFFGQGTRLTVV.

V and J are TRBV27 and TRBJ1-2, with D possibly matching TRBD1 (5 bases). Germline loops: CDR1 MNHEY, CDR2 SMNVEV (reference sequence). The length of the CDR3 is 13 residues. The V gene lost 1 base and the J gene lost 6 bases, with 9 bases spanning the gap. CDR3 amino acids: CASSLLGAHGYTF. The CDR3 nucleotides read TGTGCCAGCAGTTTATTAGGGGCTCATGGCTACACCTTC.

CDR3: CASSRKAGEKLFF. The DNA of the CDR3 is TGCGCCAGCAGCCGGAAGGCTGGGGAAAAACTGTTTTTT. The chain recombines TRBV4-1 with TRBJ1-4; D is unresolved. Germline-derived CDR1 and CDR2 are MGHRA and YSYEKL. CDR3 length: 13 amino acids. V gave up 4 bases and J gave up 8 bases, with 11 bases separating them.

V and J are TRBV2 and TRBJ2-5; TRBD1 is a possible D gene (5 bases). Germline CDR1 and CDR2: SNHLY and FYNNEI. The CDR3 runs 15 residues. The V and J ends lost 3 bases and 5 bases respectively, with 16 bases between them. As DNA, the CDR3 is TGTGCCAGCAGTGACTGGGCAGGGCGTGTGGAGACCCAGTACTTC. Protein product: CASSDWAGRVETQYF.

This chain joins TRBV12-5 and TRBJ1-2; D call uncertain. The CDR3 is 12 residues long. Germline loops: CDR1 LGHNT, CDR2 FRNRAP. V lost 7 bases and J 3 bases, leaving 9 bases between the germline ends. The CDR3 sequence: CASAGSDYGYTF. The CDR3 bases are TGTGCTAGTGCCGGATCGGACTATGGCTACACCTTC.